Sequencing of this T cell receptor beta chain was carried out in a study of Tregs in tolerant kidney transplant recipients. Study results and caveats: The most relevant donor-specific Treg TCRbeta repertoire apparently came from expansion with activated donor B cells. Few patients were studied, so findings need validation in larger groups.

Details on this clone: Antigen unknown.

The J segment lost 1 base and the V segment lost 4 bases, leaving 6 bases of the junction unmatched. CDR3 length equals 16 residues. Germline V gene sequence: CDR1 SGHRS, CDR2 YFSETQ. TCRdb keeps only in-frame clones here, not all; method: immunoSEQ multiplex PCR. There are 80,000 to 90,000 clones in the sample; over 85% occur only once, and roughly 4.3% lies in the top ten. Sample: CD8+ T cells from blood. The V call is TRBV5-1, the J call TRBJ2-1; 9 bases agree with TRBD2. The clonotype was recovered from a human donor in good health. CDR3 nucleotides: TGCGCCAGCAGCCCTGCCGCGGGGGGGTCCTACAATGAGCAGTTCTTC. As protein: CASSPAAGGSYNEQFF.